This T cell receptor (beta chain) was recorded in a study of blood T cells in healthy people across ages. The study's findings and limits: Diversity of TCR beta per million T cells declined in a roughly linear way with age.

Germline V lookup: CDR1 DFQATT, CDR2 SNEGSKA (reference sequence). The CDR3 runs 14 residues. A second PCR, run for roughly 7 to 11 cycles, used a sample-barcoded 5' primer plus a J-beta primer mix. TCRdb re-called the 5' RACE reads with MiXCR, one entry per CDR3 protein. The table has roughly 1,000,000 distinct CDR3 sequences, 20% to 25% seen once. This clonotype was recorded a few times. As yet, its antigen is unknown. At one boundary the junction diverges from the germline segment, which might be a read error. A further study also used this sample, focusing on T cells of mothers and their children.

The chain links TRBV20-1 to TRBJ2-5, with 10 bases aligning to TRBD2. The DNA end is a closer match to TRBJ2-1, so the J assignment may be wrong. Source material: blood. This clonotype was sampled from a girl aged 2 to 10 in good health. This CDR3 is CSARQLAGYNEQFF. The CDR3 nucleotides are TGCAGTGCTAGACAACTAGCGGGATACAACGAGCAGTTCTTC.